A single sample is the source of the 30 T cell receptor beta chains below, sequenced in a study of blood T cells in healthy people across ages. A second PCR, run for roughly 7 to 12 cycles, used a sample-barcoded 5' primer plus a J-beta primer mix. One entry per CDR3 protein results from TCRdb running MiXCR on the 5' RACE reads. The sample lists around 780,000 distinct CDR3 sequences, 45% to 70% seen once, with about a quarter in the top ten. The specimen sequenced was blood. The receptors were gathered from a man aged 40-55 years in good health.

This sequence joins TRBV20-1 and TRBJ2-1; D gene uncertain. CDR1 is DFQATT, CDR2 SNEGSKA, per germline (reference sequence). The CDR3 runs 14 residues. Deletions cut 5 bases from V and 0 bases from J, with 11 bases between. In DNA form, the CDR3 reads TGCAGTGCTCCGAACGAACGCTCCTACAATGAGCAGTTCTTC. Translating it yields CSAPNERSYNEQFF.

CDR3 sequence (DNA): TGTGCCAGCAGTCAATACGGGACAGACACTGAAGCTTTCTTT. Its protein is CASSQYGTDTEAFF. The chain recombines TRBV7-2 with TRBJ1-1; 7 bases are a match to TRBD1. The trim removed 6 bases at V and 3 bases at J, leaving 7 bases unmatched. Germline CDR1 SGHTA, CDR2 FQGNSA. The length of the CDR3 is 14 residues.

This clonotype was recorded only once. This chain joins TRBV11-2 and TRBJ1-5, with 12 bases identical to TRBD1. The CDR3 has 16 residues. CDR1 and CDR2 from the germline V gene are SGHAT and FQNNGV. The V and J ends lost 4 bases and 7 bases, in that order; junction bases with no gene match: 8. CDR3 protein: CASSSSGTGGFQPQHF. The CDR3 DNA follows: TGTGCCAGCAGCTCATCCGGGACAGGGGGCTTCCAGCCCCAGCATTTT.

The chain carries TRBV25-1 and TRBJ2-1, with a tentative D call TRBD2 (6 bases). Per germline, CDR1 MGHDK and CDR2 SYGVNS. The CDR3 sequence is 12 residues long. Trimming cost V 8 bases and J 10 bases, with 15 bases left between them. The DNA for the CDR3 is TGTGCCAGCCTGGGAGGCGTCTACGAGCAGTTCTTC. It specifies CASLGGVYEQFF.

This sequence joins TRBV7-2 and TRBJ2-5, with D unclear. The V gene lost 5 bases and the J gene lost 4 bases, with 17 bases spanning the gap. CDR1 is SGHTA and CDR2 is FQGNSA in the germline V gene. There are 15 residues in the CDR3. CDR3 protein: CASSQASEDRETQYF. In DNA, the CDR3 is TGTGCCAGCAGCCAGGCTAGTGAGGATAGAGAGACCCAGTACTTC.

The chain uses TRBV5-1 and TRBJ2-3, with TRBD2 identical over 8 bases. Germline values: CDR1 SGHRS, CDR2 YFSETQ. The CDR3 sequence is 15 residues long. With 5 bases clipped from V and 2 bases from J, the junction kept 7 bases outside the gene matches. CDR3 DNA: TGCGCCAGCAGTCATAAGCGGGGGTCCACAGATACGCAGTATTTT. Translating gives CASSHKRGSTDTQYF.

This chain uses TRBV7-9 with TRBJ1-6; maybe TRBD1 (5 bases). The V gene's germline CDR1 is SEHNR and CDR2 FQNEAQ (reference sequence). The CDR3 extends over 12 amino acids. The V end was cut by 8 bases, the J end by 7 bases, with 9 bases between. The DNA of the CDR3 is TGTGCCAGCCGGGACTTAAATTCACCCCTCCACTTT. Encoded protein: CASRDLNSPLHF.

The chain couples TRBV21-1 to TRBJ2-6; the table's TRBD1 call for D was not verified on the DNA. TRBV21-1 is recorded as a pseudogene. The CDR3 consists of 19 residues. The CDR3 bases are TGTGCCAGCAGCCAATCCCGGACGGGGTACACCTCTGGGGCCAACGTCCTGACTTTC. Translated, it gives CASSQSRTGYTSGANVLTF.

This chain connects TRBV15 to TRBJ1-2; tentative D call: TRBD1 (5 bases). Trimming stripped 0 bases from V and 4 bases from J, with 15 bases between. Germline values: CDR1 LNHNV, CDR2 YYDKDF (reference sequence). The CDR3 extends over 16 amino acids. Here the CDR3 DNA reads TGTGCCACCAGCAGAGAGTCCGGCAGGGTACGCTATGGCTACACCTTC. It codes for CATSRESGRVRYGYTF.

The chain joins TRBV7-2 to TRBJ2-5; D is uncertain. V lost 1 base to trimming and J lost 2 bases, with 14 bases between them. This CDR3 has 16 residues. Germline V lookup: CDR1 SGHTA, CDR2 FQGNSA. The CDR3 protein is CASSLVVGNGQETQYF. DNA for the CDR3: TGTGCCAGCAGCTTAGTCGTGGGCAACGGACAAGAGACCCAGTACTTC.

J is TRBJ2-4 and V is TRBV20-1; 10 bases fit TRBD2. Germline CDR1 reads DFQATT; CDR2 reads SNEGSKA (reference sequence). The CDR3 spans 16 residues. The ends lost 0 bases at V and 8 bases at J; junction bases unmatched: 10. The CDR3 region is CSARDKTAGGLDIQYF. The DNA for the CDR3 is TGCAGTGCTAGAGATAAGACAGCGGGGGGGCTGGACATTCAGTACTTC.

The chain recombines TRBV12-3 or TRBV12-4 with TRBJ2-6, with a possible D match to TRBD1 (6 bases). The CDR3 extends over 17 amino acids. The ends were cut back, 6 bases at V and 0 bases at J, with 15 bases in the middle. CDR3 nucleotides: TGTGCCAGCAGCCCGACAGGCCTATTCTCTGGGGCCAACGTCCTGACTTTC. Residues: CASSPTGLFSGANVLTF.

The V gene is TRBV12-3 or TRBV12-4, the J gene TRBJ2-7; D is perhaps TRBD1 (6 bases). CDR3 length: 15 amino acids. The V end lost 5 bases, the J end lost 2 bases, and 16 bases lay between the germline ends. CDR3 sequence (DNA): TGTGCCAGCAGTCGAAACTCAGGGGCTACCTACGAGCAGTACTTC. This encodes CASSRNSGATYEQYF.

This clonotype has only a few counts. The chain has TRBV9 and TRBJ2-3; 7 bases map to TRBD1. From germline, CDR1 is SGDLS and CDR2 YYNGEE. J lost 3 bases, V lost 3 bases, and 16 bases had no gene match. This CDR3 spans 18 amino acids. The CDR3 sequence: CASSATLNPGGGTDTQYF. CDR3 nucleotide sequence: TGTGCCAGCAGCGCAACCCTCAATCCAGGGGGTGGTACAGATACGCAGTATTTT.

This clonotype was seen more than once but under ten times. V usage is TRBV9 and J usage is TRBJ2-7, with 8 nucleotides matching TRBD2. CDR1 is SGDLS and CDR2 is YYNGEE in the germline V gene. The CDR3 covers 16 residues. Unmatched junction bases numbered 8, after V lost 3 bases and J lost 0 bases. The CDR3 nucleotides read TGTGCCAGCAGCGCCGCCTCTAGCGGGCCCTCCTACGAGCAGTACTTC. Translating it yields CASSAASSGPSYEQYF.

V gene TRBV9 combines with J gene TRBJ2-2; possibly TRBD1 or TRBD2 for D (5 bases each). CDR1 and CDR2 from the germline V gene are SGDLS and YYNGEE. V lost 0 bases to trimming and J lost 5 bases, with 14 bases between them. CDR3 size: 16 residues. CDR3 sequence (DNA): TGTGCCAGCAGCGTAGCTCCCGGGACGGGGACCGGGGAGCTGTTTTTT. It specifies CASSVAPGTGTGELFF.

The V gene is TRBV5-6, the J gene TRBJ2-5; TRBD1 agrees at 9 bases. Germline CDR1 reads SGHDT; CDR2 reads YYEEEE. J was trimmed by 0 bases and V by 0 bases; bases with no gene match: 6. The CDR3 has 17 residues. CDR3 nucleotides: TGTGCCAGCAGCTTGGTGGTGGGGACAGGGTACCAAGAGACCCAGTACTTC. This codes for CASSLVVGTGYQETQYF.

This clonotype was counted at least ten times. This chain connects TRBV2 to TRBJ2-5; D may be TRBD1 (6 bases). There are 14 residues in the CDR3. The V end was cut by 9 bases, the J end by 3 bases, with 17 bases between. The germline gives CDR1 SNHLY, CDR2 FYNNEI. The CDR3 DNA sequence: TGTGCCAGTGCACAGGGTTATGTTGAAGAGACCCAGTACTTC. Its translation: CASAQGYVEETQYF.

The sample holds one count of this clonotype. The chain links TRBV7-2 to TRBJ1-2; 11 nucleotides agree with TRBD1. Germline lookup yields CDR1 SGHTA and CDR2 FQGNSA. The CDR3 spans 15 residues. After removal of 5 bases from V and 4 bases from J, the junction contained 6 bases not matched to a gene. This chain's CDR3 is CASSPGDRGFYGYTF. CDR3 DNA: TGTGCCAGCAGCCCCGGGGACAGGGGGTTCTATGGCTACACCTTC.

CDR3 nucleotides: TGTGCCAGCAGCGTAGCCGGGACACTGAACACTGAAGCTTTCTTT. It translates to CASSVAGTLNTEAFF. This chain joins TRBV9 and TRBJ1-1; weak D call: TRBD1 (6 bases). Trimming left V 0 bases short and J 0 bases short, with 9 bases between. This CDR3 contains 15 residues. Germline-derived CDR1 and CDR2 are SGDLS and YYNGEE.

The sample holds a few counts of this clonotype. This chain joins TRBV7-9 and TRBJ1-2, with a tentative D call TRBD1 (5 bases). V lost 5 bases to trimming and J lost 8 bases, with 15 bases between them. Germline V lookup: CDR1 SEHNR, CDR2 FQNEAQ (reference sequence). CDR3 length: 13 amino acids. The CDR3: CASSPREESGYTF. In DNA form, the CDR3 reads TGTGCCAGCAGCCCCAGGGAGGAGAGCGGCTACACCTTC.

V gene TRBV20-1 combines with J gene TRBJ2-3; 10 nucleotides align to TRBD2. V was pared by 1 base and J by 2 bases, with 6 bases of the junction left unmatched. The CDR3 is 16 amino acids. Germline CDR1 and CDR2: DFQATT and SNEGSKA (reference sequence). The CDR3, as DNA: TGCAGTGCTAGAGCGGTACTAGCGGGGATCACAGATACGCAGTATTTT. It encodes CSARAVLAGITDTQYF.

This sequence joins TRBV21-1 and TRBJ1-1; the table gives TRBD1 as D, unverified against the DNA. TRBV21-1 constitutes a pseudogene. The CDR3 extends over 14 amino acids. As DNA, the CDR3 is TGTGCCAGCAGCAAAGCATCGGGGACAGTCGAAGCTTTCTTT. The encoded protein is CASSKASGTVEAFF.

The gene calls are TRBV12-3 or TRBV12-4 and TRBJ1-1, with TRBD1 as a possible D gene (6 bases). The CDR3 has 15 residues. Trimming stripped 5 bases from V and 4 bases from J, with 17 bases between. CDR3 in amino acids: CASSPGSQQGTEAFF. CDR3 bases: TGTGCCAGCAGTCCAGGGTCACAACAGGGCACTGAAGCTTTCTTT.

The V call is TRBV25-1, the J call TRBJ2-4; unclear D gene. The CDR3 consists of 13 residues. Germline V gives CDR1 MGHDK, CDR2 SYGVNS. Trimming shortened V by 4 bases and J by 5 bases, and 9 bases separated the two germline ends. This chain's CDR3 is CASSGMGENIQYF. For the CDR3, the DNA is TGTGCCAGCAGTGGGATGGGTGAAAACATTCAGTACTTC.

This chain links TRBV9 with TRBJ2-5, with TRBD1 matching over 8 bases. The DNA end is more similar to TRBJ2-7, so the J call may be wrong. Germline V gene data show CDR1 as SGDLS and CDR2 as YYNGEE. There are 13 residues in the CDR3. In DNA, the CDR3 is TGTGCCAGTACCCGGCAGGGGGCGGGCGAGCAGTACTTC. It is translated as CASTRQGAGEQYF.

This clonotype was observed a few times. The rearrangement links TRBV4-1 to TRBJ1-2; no reliable D call. Trimming left V 4 bases short and J 0 bases short, with 15 bases between. The V gene's germline CDR1 is MGHRA and CDR2 YSYEKL. The CDR3 consists of 16 residues. CDR3 nucleotide sequence: TGCGCCAGCAGCCTAGCTGCGGACGGAACTAACTATGGCTACACCTTC. This sequence encodes CASSLAADGTNYGYTF.

The chain carries TRBV9 and TRBJ2-5, with 11 nucleotides matching TRBD2. The V gene end was trimmed by 2 bases and the J gene end by 4 bases; junction bases not matched to a gene: 13. This CDR3 has 18 residues. The V gene's germline CDR1 is SGDLS and CDR2 YYNGEE. CDR3 residues: CASSVGVAGGLSGETQYF. CDR3 sequence (DNA): TGTGCCAGCAGCGTGGGGGTAGCGGGGGGGCTTTCAGGAGAGACCCAGTACTTC.

This clonotype occurred a few times. This sequence joins TRBV6-2 or TRBV6-3 and TRBJ2-1; tentative D call: TRBD2 (5 bases). The length of the CDR3 is 16 residues. Deletions cut 6 bases from V and 0 bases from J, with 15 bases between. Germline V gene lookup returns CDR1 MNHEY and CDR2 SVGEGT. The CDR3 loop is CASRTTDPHSYNEQFF. Here the CDR3 DNA reads TGTGCCAGCAGGACTACGGACCCCCACTCCTACAATGAGCAGTTCTTC.

V is TRBV7-9 and J is TRBJ1-4; 10 bases agree with TRBD1. Losses at the gene ends were 4 bases for V and 6 bases for J; bases not matched to a gene: 2. This CDR3 is 14 amino acids long. From germline, CDR1 is SEHNR and CDR2 FQNEAQ (reference sequence). The CDR3 coding sequence is TGTGCCAGCAGCTACGGGACAGGGGATGAAAAACTGTTTTTT. This encodes CASSYGTGDEKLFF.